These 4 T cell receptor beta chains came from one sample sequenced in a study of blood T cell repertoires in COVID-19. The repertoire was sequenced with immunoSEQ multiplex PCR; TCRdb's copy has only in-frame clones and lacks some. The sample lists some 200,000 clones, 75% to 85% occurring once. The sequenced sample consisted of PBMCs or T cells enriched from blood (not recorded which). The receptor source for this set is a man aged 35 to 55 who had recovered from COVID-19.

The gene calls are TRBV2 and TRBJ2-7; D is perhaps TRBD2 (5 bases). Germline assignment: CDR1 SNHLY and CDR2 FYNNEI. Deletions cut 2 bases from V and 6 bases from J, with 20 bases between. This CDR3 spans 16 amino acids. The CDR3 nucleotides read TGTGCCAGCAGTGAAACTATGGGGAAAAAAGGAGGCGAGCAGTACTTC. Translating gives CASSETMGKKGGEQYF.

The chain carries TRBV2 and TRBJ1-4, with 9 bases matching TRBD1. Germline assignment: CDR1 SNHLY and CDR2 FYNNEI. Losses at the gene ends were 6 bases for V and 6 bases for J; bases not matched to a gene: 5. This CDR3 is built from 14 residues. The CDR3 protein is CASRTGGGDEKLFF. The CDR3, as DNA: TGTGCCAGCAGAACAGGGGGCGGTGATGAAAAACTGTTTTTT.

The chain recombines TRBV7-9 with TRBJ1-6; weak D call: TRBD1 (5 bases). Germline loops: CDR1 SEHNR, CDR2 FQNEAQ (reference sequence). The CDR3 is 13 residues long. V was cut by 4 bases and J by 7 bases, with 8 bases left in between. The CDR3, as DNA: TGTGCCAGCAGCTATCGACAGAATTCACCCCTCCACTTT. The encoded protein is CASSYRQNSPLHF.

This clone was recorded many times. CDR3 bases: TGTGCCAGCAGCGATGCATCGGGAAAACTGTTTTTT. Translation gives CASSDASGKLFF. The chain carries TRBV9 and TRBJ1-4; D call uncertain. Germline values: CDR1 SGDLS, CDR2 YYNGEE. V lost 3 bases, J lost 10 bases, and 10 bases lay in between. This CDR3 is 12 amino acids long.